Listed here are 14 T cell receptor beta chains from one sample, sequenced in a study of blood T cell repertoires in COVID-19. The repertoire was sequenced with immunoSEQ multiplex PCR; TCRdb's copy has only in-frame clones and lacks some. The sample has approximately 110,000 clones, under 80% seen once; the top ten hold 20% to 25%. Sequences were obtained from peripheral blood. The receptor set was obtained from a man aged 70-80 years with active or convalescent COVID-19.

The V gene is TRBV6-4, the J gene TRBJ2-7; D call uncertain. V was pared by 0 bases and J by 6 bases, with 9 bases between. The CDR3 extends over 13 amino acids. Germline V gives CDR1 MRHNA, CDR2 SNTAGT. This CDR3 is CASSDSENLEQYF. CDR3 DNA sequence: TGTGCCAGCAGTGACTCGGAGAACCTCGAGCAGTACTTC.

This chain uses TRBV5-1 with TRBJ1-1; D not certain. The V and J ends lost 1 base and 4 bases respectively, with 8 bases between them. CDR3 length equals 13 residues. Looked up from germline, CDR1 is SGHRS and CDR2 is YFSETQ. CDR3 nucleotides: TGCGCCAGCAGCTTGACAGACGGCACTGAAGCTTTCTTT. It specifies CASSLTDGTEAFF.

V is TRBV19 and J is TRBJ2-1; TRBD2 matches 7 bases. The CDR3 totals 16 residues. J gave up 4 bases and V 5 bases, and 11 bases lay outside the gene matches. Germline V gene sequence: CDR1 LNHDA, CDR2 SQIVND (reference sequence). The CDR3 is CASSWAASGAYNEQFF. CDR3 nucleotides: TGTGCCAGTAGTTGGGCGGCTAGCGGAGCTTACAATGAGCAGTTCTTC. Full variable domain (missing parts from reference TRBV19 and TRBJ2-1): DGGITQSPKYLFRKEGQNVTLSCEQNLNHDAMYWYRQDPGQGLRLIYYSQIVNDFQKGDIAEGYSVSREKKESFPLTVTSAQKNPTAFYLCASSWAASGAYNEQFFGPGTRLTVL.

V gene TRBV29-1 combines with J gene TRBJ2-7, with a weak D call TRBD2 (7 bases). The germline CDR1 and CDR2 sequences are SQVTM and ANQGSEA. CDR3 length: 14 amino acids. V gave up 4 bases and J gave up 5 bases, with 18 bases separating them. CDR3 sequence: CSVVGGAEWDEQYF. CDR3 nucleotides: TGCAGCGTTGTGGGGGGGGCGGAGTGGGACGAGCAGTACTTC.

The chain is built from TRBV5-1 and TRBJ2-7; TRBD2 might be the D (5 bases). This CDR3 is built from 14 residues. Germline loops: CDR1 SGHRS, CDR2 YFSETQ. The ends were cut back, 4 bases at V and 3 bases at J, with 14 bases in the middle. The CDR3 coding sequence is TGCGCCAGCAGCCTAGCCCCACTTGTCTACGAGCAGTACTTC. It yields the protein CASSLAPLVYEQYF.

The DNA for the CDR3 is TGTGCCAGCAGCTTTAGCGCGTTCACAGATACGCAGTATTTT. It encodes CASSFSAFTDTQYF. The V gene is TRBV7-9, the J gene TRBJ2-3; a weak D match, TRBD2 (5 bases). The germline gives CDR1 SEHNR, CDR2 FQNEAQ (reference sequence). This CDR3 has 14 residues. The germline V and J ends were trimmed by 3 bases and 2 bases, with 9 bases remaining between them.

The J gene is TRBJ1-2, the V gene TRBV21-1. TRBV21-1 is shown as a pseudogene. This CDR3 comprises 12 residues. CDR3 DNA sequence: TGTGCCAGCCCCCCCCGAGGGAGCGGCTACACCTTC. As protein: CASPPRGSGYTF.

This sequence joins TRBV28 and TRBJ2-2; a possible D gene is TRBD1 (7 bases). The CDR3 consists of 15 residues. The germline V gene has CDR1 MDHEN and CDR2 SYDVKM. The V gene lost 3 bases and the J gene lost 5 bases, with 13 bases spanning the gap. The CDR3 DNA follows: TGTGCCAGCAGTTTCAGGGGGGAGGTGACCGGGGAGCTGTTTTTT. This encodes CASSFRGEVTGELFF.

The chain carries TRBV5-5 and TRBJ2-1, with D unresolved. Trimming stripped 6 bases from V and 0 bases from J, with 13 bases between. The germline V gene encodes CDR1 SGHKS and CDR2 YYEKEE (reference sequence). This CDR3 comprises 15 residues. This chain's CDR3 is CASTRTLSSYNEQFF. CDR3 coding DNA: TGTGCCAGCACCCGCACTTTGAGCTCCTACAATGAGCAGTTCTTC.

The V call is TRBV18, the J call TRBJ2-7; 9 bases match TRBD1. V was clipped by 5 bases and J by 5 bases; unmatched bases: 4. The CDR3 is 13 amino acids. The germline CDR1 and CDR2 sequences are KGHSH and LQKENI. CDR3 in amino acids: CASSSRTGDEQYF. CDR3 sequence (DNA): TGTGCCAGCTCATCCAGGACAGGGGACGAGCAGTACTTC.

The V call is TRBV2, the J call TRBJ1-5; the D gene is possibly TRBD1 (6 bases). Trimming cost V 6 bases and J 4 bases, with 16 bases left between them. The CDR3 length is 15 residues. Germline lookup yields CDR1 SNHLY and CDR2 FYNNEI. The CDR3 sequence: CASSPSGGGNQPQHF. Written as DNA, the CDR3 is TGTGCCAGCAGCCCATCGGGGGGCGGTAATCAGCCCCAGCATTTT. Drawing the rest from reference TRBV2 and TRBJ1-5, the complete variable domain is EPEVTQTPSHQVTQMGQEVILRCVPISNHLYFYWYRQILGQKVEFLVSFYNNEISEKSEIFDDQFSVERPDGSNFTLKIRSTKLEDSAMYFCASSPSGGGNQPQHFGDGTRLSIL.

The chain carries TRBV6-5 and TRBJ1-2; 7 nucleotides align to TRBD1. CDR3 length: 15 residues. The ends lost 1 base at V and 4 bases at J; junction bases unmatched: 6. CDR1 is MNHEY and CDR2 is SVGAGI in the germline V gene. The CDR3 sequence: CASSYLLRDSYGYTF. CDR3 DNA sequence: TGTGCCAGCAGTTACTTATTGAGGGACAGCTATGGCTACACCTTC.

This clone appeared a few times. J is TRBJ1-1 and V is TRBV18; D remains ambiguous. Germline assignment: CDR1 KGHSH and CDR2 LQKENI. Trimming stripped 2 bases from V and 2 bases from J, with 9 bases between. This CDR3 has 14 amino acids. The CDR3 bases are TGTGCCAGCTCACCATTAAACAGTAACACTGAAGCTTTCTTT. Translating gives CASSPLNSNTEAFF.

The genes are TRBV5-1 and TRBJ1-4; 9 bases fit TRBD1. The ends lost 7 bases at V and 8 bases at J; junction bases unmatched: 12. The CDR3 consists of 15 residues. The germline V gene has CDR1 SGHRS and CDR2 YFSETQ. This CDR3 is CASGRQGDEWEKLFF. CDR3 DNA sequence: TGCGCCAGCGGCAGACAGGGGGACGAATGGGAAAAACTGTTTTTT.